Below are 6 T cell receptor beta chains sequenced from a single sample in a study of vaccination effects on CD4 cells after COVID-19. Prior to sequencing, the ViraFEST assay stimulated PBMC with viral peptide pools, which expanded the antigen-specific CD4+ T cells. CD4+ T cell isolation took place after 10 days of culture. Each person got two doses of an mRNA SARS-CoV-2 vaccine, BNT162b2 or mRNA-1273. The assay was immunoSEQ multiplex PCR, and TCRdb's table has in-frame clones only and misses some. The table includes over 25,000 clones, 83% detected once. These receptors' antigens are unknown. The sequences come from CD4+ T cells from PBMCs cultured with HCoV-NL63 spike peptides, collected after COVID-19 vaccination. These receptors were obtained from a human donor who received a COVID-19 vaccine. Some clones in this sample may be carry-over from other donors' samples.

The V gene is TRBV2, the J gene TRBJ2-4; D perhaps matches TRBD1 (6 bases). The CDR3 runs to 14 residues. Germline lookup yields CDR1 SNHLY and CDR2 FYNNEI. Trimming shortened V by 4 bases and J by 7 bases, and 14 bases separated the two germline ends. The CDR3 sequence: CASSATGILNIQYF. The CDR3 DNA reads TGTGCCAGCAGTGCTACAGGGATTCTTAACATTCAGTACTTC.

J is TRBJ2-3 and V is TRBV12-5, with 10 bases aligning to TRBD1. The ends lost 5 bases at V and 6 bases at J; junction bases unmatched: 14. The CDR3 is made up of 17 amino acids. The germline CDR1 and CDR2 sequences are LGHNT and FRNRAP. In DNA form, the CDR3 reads TGTGCTAGTGGTCCCCTAGGTGGGACAGGGGAATCGGATACGCAGTATTTT. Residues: CASGPLGGTGESDTQYF.

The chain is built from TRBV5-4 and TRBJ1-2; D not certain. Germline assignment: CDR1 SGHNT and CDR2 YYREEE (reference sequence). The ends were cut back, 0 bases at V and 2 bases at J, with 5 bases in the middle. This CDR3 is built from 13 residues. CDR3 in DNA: TGTGCCAGCAGCTTGGCCGGAAACTATGGCTACACCTTC. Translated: CASSLAGNYGYTF.

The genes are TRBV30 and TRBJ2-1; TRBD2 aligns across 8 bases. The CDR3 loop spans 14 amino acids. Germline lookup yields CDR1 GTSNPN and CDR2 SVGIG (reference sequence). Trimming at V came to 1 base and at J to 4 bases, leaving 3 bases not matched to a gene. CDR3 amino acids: CAWSDRGGYNEQFF. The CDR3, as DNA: TGTGCCTGGAGTGATCGGGGGGGGTACAATGAGCAGTTCTTC.

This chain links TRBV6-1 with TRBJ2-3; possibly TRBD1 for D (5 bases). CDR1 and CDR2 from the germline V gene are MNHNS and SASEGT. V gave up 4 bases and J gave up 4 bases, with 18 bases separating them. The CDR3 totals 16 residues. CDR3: CASSVYSSQGADTQYF. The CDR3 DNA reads TGTGCCAGCAGTGTGTATTCCAGTCAGGGCGCAGATACGCAGTATTTT.

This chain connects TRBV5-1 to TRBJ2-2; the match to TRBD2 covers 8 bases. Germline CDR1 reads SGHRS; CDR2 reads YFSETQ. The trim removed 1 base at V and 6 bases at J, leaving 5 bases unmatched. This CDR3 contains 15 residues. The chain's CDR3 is CASSLTAGVAGELFF. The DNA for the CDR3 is TGCGCCAGCAGCTTGACAGCGGGAGTGGCCGGGGAGCTGTTTTTT. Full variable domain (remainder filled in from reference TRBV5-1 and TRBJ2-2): KAGVTQTPRYLIKTRGQQVTLSCSPISGHRSVSWYQQTPGQGLQFLFEYFSETQRNKGNFPGRFSGRQFSNSRSEMNVSTLELGDSALYLCASSLTAGVAGELFFGEGSRLTVL.